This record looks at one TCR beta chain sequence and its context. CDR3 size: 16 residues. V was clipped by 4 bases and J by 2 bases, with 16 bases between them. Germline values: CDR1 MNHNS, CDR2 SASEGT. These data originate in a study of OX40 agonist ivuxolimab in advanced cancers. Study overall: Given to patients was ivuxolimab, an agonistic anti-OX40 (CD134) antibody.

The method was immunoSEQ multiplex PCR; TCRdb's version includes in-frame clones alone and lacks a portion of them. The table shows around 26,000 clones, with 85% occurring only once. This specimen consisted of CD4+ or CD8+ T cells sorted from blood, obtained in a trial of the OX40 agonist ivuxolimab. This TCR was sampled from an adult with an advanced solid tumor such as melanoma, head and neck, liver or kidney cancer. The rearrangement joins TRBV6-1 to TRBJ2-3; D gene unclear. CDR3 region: CASSGAGPPATDTQYF. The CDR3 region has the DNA TGTGCCAGCAGTGGAGCTGGGCCACCTGCCACAGATACGCAGTATTTT.